The 15 T cell receptor beta chains presented below share a single source sample, sequenced in a study of blood T cell repertoires in COVID-19. The protocol was immunoSEQ multiplex PCR, while the TCRdb copy is restricted to in-frame clones and leaves out a portion. This table holds around 300,000 clones, nearly 90% found once. The sequencing input was PBMCs or T cells enriched from blood (not recorded which). The receptor source for this set is a woman under 30 with acute COVID-19.

The rearrangement uses TRBV30 and TRBJ2-7, with D unresolved. Trimming cost V 1 base and J 3 bases, with 10 bases left between them. Germline V gives CDR1 GTSNPN, CDR2 SVGIG (reference sequence). This CDR3 has 13 residues. The CDR3 loop is CAWSGPRFYEQYF. CDR3 bases: TGTGCCTGGAGTGGCCCGAGATTCTACGAGCAGTACTTC.

The chain joins TRBV24-1 to TRBJ1-5; TRBD1 matches at 10 bases. Trimming took 6 bases from V and 7 from J; bases not matched to a gene: 5. CDR1 is KGHDR, CDR2 SFDVKD, per germline. This CDR3 comprises 14 residues. The DNA of the CDR3 is TGTGCCACCAGTCCCGGGACAGGGGACCAGCCCCAGCATTTT. As protein: CATSPGTGDQPQHF.

The chain joins TRBV27 to TRBJ2-7; no firm D call. Germline V gene data show CDR1 as MNHEY and CDR2 as SMNVEV (reference sequence). This CDR3 contains 16 residues. Deletions cut 0 bases from V and 3 bases from J, with 15 bases between. The CDR3 DNA reads as TGTGCCAGCAGTTTATCCACAGTGTCCCTTTACTACGAGCAGTACTTC. Its translation: CASSLSTVSLYYEQYF.

DNA of the CDR3: TGTGCCAGCTTTGGGGGGACAGAAAATTCACCCCTCCACTTT. Protein: CASFGGTENSPLHF. This chain links TRBV5-6 with TRBJ1-6, with 7 bases that match TRBD1. The length of the CDR3 is 14 residues. Germline assignment: CDR1 SGHDT and CDR2 YYEEEE. The junction had 8 bases not matched to a gene; V was cut back by 7 bases and J by 7 bases. The full variable domain, in which reference TRBV5-6 and TRBJ1-6 provide the parts outside the CDR3, is DAGVTQSPTHLIKTRGQQVTLRCSPKSGHDTVSWYQQALGQGPQFIFQYYEEEERQRGNFPDRFSGHQFPNYSSELNVNALLLGDSALYLCASFGGTENSPLHFGNGTRLTVT.

V and J are TRBV28 and TRBJ2-7; possible D gene TRBD2, 6 bases. Trimming removed 7 bases at V and 1 base at J, with 23 bases between. In germline, CDR1 is MDHEN, CDR2 SYDVKM. The CDR3 contains 17 residues. In DNA, the CDR3 is TGTGCCAGCACCAGGCCGGGACTCCTAAACCGATCCTACGAGCAGTACTTC. Residues: CASTRPGLLNRSYEQYF.

J is TRBJ2-7 and V is TRBV7-9; the match to TRBD2 covers 10 bases. The junction had 3 bases not matched to a gene; V was cut back by 4 bases and J by 0 bases. The length of the CDR3 is 15 residues. CDR1 SEHNR and CDR2 FQNEAQ come from the germline V gene (reference sequence). CDR3 DNA sequence: TGTGCCAGCAGCTCACTAGCGGGAAACTCCTACGAGCAGTACTTC. It is translated as CASSSLAGNSYEQYF.

V and J are TRBV2 and TRBJ1-1; D gene ambiguous. CDR1 SNHLY and CDR2 FYNNEI come from the germline V gene. The CDR3 contains 12 residues. Trimming took 2 bases from V and 11 from J, leaving 12 bases between them. The CDR3 DNA is TGTGCCAGCAGTGAAATACCTGAGGAGGCTTTCTTT. Translation gives CASSEIPEEAFF.

The chain couples TRBV10-1 to TRBJ2-1; D possibly corresponds to TRBD1 (8 bases). The CDR3 contains 17 residues. Germline assignment: CDR1 WNHNN and CDR2 SYGVQD (reference sequence). Trimming left V 0 bases short and J 6 bases short, with 18 bases between. The CDR3 is CASSESRTGTTFNEQFF. The CDR3 nucleotides read TGCGCCAGCAGTGAGTCGAGGACAGGGACTACATTCAATGAGCAGTTCTTC.

The chain joins TRBV2 to TRBJ1-1; the D is unclear. Germline V gene lookup returns CDR1 SNHLY and CDR2 FYNNEI. With 9 bases removed from V and 8 bases from J, the gap between germline ends came to 13 bases. The CDR3 has 11 amino acids. As DNA, the CDR3 is TGTGCCAGAAGAGGGTCCGTCGAAGCTTTCTTT. The encoded protein is CARRGSVEAFF.

For the CDR3, the DNA is TGTGCCAGCAGCTCCTCTGACAGAGTAAATCAGCCCCAGCATTTT. As protein: CASSSSDRVNQPQHF. This chain uses TRBV28 with TRBJ1-5; D perhaps matches TRBD1 (5 bases). The CDR3 contains 15 residues. V shed 6 bases and J shed 4 bases, with 16 bases lying between them. Germline V lookup: CDR1 MDHEN, CDR2 SYDVKM.

This chain links TRBV28 with TRBJ1-5; 9 bases align to TRBD1. The V and J ends lost 5 bases and 5 bases, in that order; junction bases with no gene match: 10. The germline CDR1 and CDR2 sequences are MDHEN and SYDVKM. CDR3 size: 16 residues. The CDR3 coding sequence is TGTGCCAGCAGTCTTTCTCCGGGACAGGGTTATCAGCCCCAGCATTTT. Amino acids: CASSLSPGQGYQPQHF.

CDR3 bases: TGTGCCACCAGCAGATCGGGAGGCGCGAGGCAGCCCCAGCATTTT. Residues: CATSRSGGARQPQHF. J is TRBJ1-5 and V is TRBV15; no firm D call. The CDR3 runs 15 residues. Germline loops: CDR1 LNHNV, CDR2 YYDKDF (reference sequence). V dropped 2 bases and J dropped 7 bases, with 15 bases sitting between them.

The CDR3 region has the DNA TGTGCCAGCAGCCAAACAGGAATGAACACTGAAGCTTTCTTT. Translation: CASSQTGMNTEAFF. The gene calls are TRBV3-1 (or the pseudogene TRBV3-2) and TRBJ1-1; possibly TRBD1 for D (5 bases). The CDR3 runs to 14 residues. CDR1 and CDR2 (germline): LGHDT, YNNKEL (reference sequence). The V gene lost 2 bases and the J gene lost 0 bases, with 7 bases spanning the gap.

The chain joins TRBV7-6 to TRBJ2-3; 7 nucleotides align to TRBD2. Germline V gene data show CDR1 as SGHVS and CDR2 as FNYEAQ. V was clipped by 4 bases and J by 5 bases; unmatched bases: 6. The length of the CDR3 is 14 residues. The CDR3 sequence: CASSSGLPGDTQYF. The CDR3 region has the DNA TGTGCCAGCAGCTCGGGACTACCTGGAGATACGCAGTATTTT. Full variable domain (remainder filled in from reference TRBV7-6 and TRBJ2-3): GAGVSQSPRYKVTKRGQDVALRCDPISGHVSLYWYRQALGQGPEFLTYFNYEAQQDKSGLPNDRFSAERPEGSISTLTIQRTEQRDSAMYRCASSSGLPGDTQYFGPGTRLTVL.

Turning to this clone: Other DNA variants within this sample encode the same CDR3. The CDR3, as DNA: TGTGCCAGCAGCCCCCGGGAAAAAACCTACAATGAGCAGTTCTTC. Translated, it gives CASSPREKTYNEQFF. The rearrangement joins TRBV9 to TRBJ2-1; weak D call: TRBD2 (5 bases). The CDR3 runs to 15 residues. Trimming stripped 4 bases from V and 2 bases from J, with 13 bases between. Germline loops: CDR1 SGDLS, CDR2 YYNGEE.